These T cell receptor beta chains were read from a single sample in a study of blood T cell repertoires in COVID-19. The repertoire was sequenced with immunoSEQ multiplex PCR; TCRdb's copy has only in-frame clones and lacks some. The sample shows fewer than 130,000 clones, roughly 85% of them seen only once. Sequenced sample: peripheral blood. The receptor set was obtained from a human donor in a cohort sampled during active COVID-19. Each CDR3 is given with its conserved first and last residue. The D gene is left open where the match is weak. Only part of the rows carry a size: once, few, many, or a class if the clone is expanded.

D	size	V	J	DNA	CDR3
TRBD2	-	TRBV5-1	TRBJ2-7	TGCGCCAGCAGCAAGGACGGGGGGACGGAGAACGAGCAGTACTTC	CASSKDGGTENEQYF
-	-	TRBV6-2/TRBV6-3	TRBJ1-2	TGTGCCAGCAGTTACTCGAGGACCGGGACACGCCTAACCCCTAACTATGGCTACACCTTC	CASSYSRTGTRLTPNYGYTF
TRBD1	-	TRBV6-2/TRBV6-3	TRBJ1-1	TGTGCCAGCACCCCATCTGGGACAGGGTACACTGAAGCTTTCTTT	CASTPSGTGYTEAFF
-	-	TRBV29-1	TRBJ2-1	TGCAGCCCACAACAGGGTGAATCCGGTGAGCAGTTCTTC	CSPQQGESGEQFF
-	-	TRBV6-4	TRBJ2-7	TGTGCCAGCAGTGACTCGAAGAGGGTAAGCTCCTACGAGCAGTACTTC	CASSDSKRVSSYEQYF
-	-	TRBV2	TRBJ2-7	TGTGCCAGCAGCCCCGAGGATGGTCGCGGCGAGCAGTACTTC	CASSPEDGRGEQYF
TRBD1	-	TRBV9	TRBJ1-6	TGTGCCAGCAGCCCATTCCAGGGGGAGAATTCACCCCTCCACTTT	CASSPFQGENSPLHF
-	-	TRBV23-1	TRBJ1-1	TGCGCCAGCGTACCAACAGGGAGAGGTAACACTGAAGCTTTCTTT	CASVPTGRGNTEAFF
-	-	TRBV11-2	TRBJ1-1	TGTGCCAGCAGCTTAGACTCTGGCTTTGAAGCTTTCTTT	CASSLDSGFEAFF
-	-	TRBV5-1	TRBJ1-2	TGCGCCAGCAGCCGGACAGCCCTTACTAACTATGGCTACACCTTC	CASSRTALTNYGYTF
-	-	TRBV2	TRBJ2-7	TGTGCCAGCAGTGATGTCGAGGGTAGCGAGCAGTACTTC	CASSDVEGSEQYF
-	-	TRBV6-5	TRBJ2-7	TGTGCCAGCAGTTACGGGGGGACAGACTCCTACGAGCAGTACTTC	CASSYGGTDSYEQYF
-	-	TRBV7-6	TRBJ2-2	TGTGCCAGCAGCTTAGCGCAGGGCCTCGGCACCGGGGAGCTGTTTTTT	CASSLAQGLGTGELFF
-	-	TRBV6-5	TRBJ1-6	TGTGCCAGCAGTTTCGGGGGTCTGGATAATTCACCCCTCCACTTT	CASSFGGLDNSPLHF
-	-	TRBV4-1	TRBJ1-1	TGCGCCAGCAGCCGGGGGGGGCCGGGATTGGCTGAAGCTTTCTTT	CASSRGGPGLAEAFF
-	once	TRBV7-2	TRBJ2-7	TGTGCCAGCAGTTTGGAGGGCGGAACCTACGAGCAGTACTTC	CASSLEGGTYEQYF
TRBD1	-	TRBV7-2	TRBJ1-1	TGTGCCAGCAGCGCTCGGAGGGGGCAGACTGAAGCTTTCTTT	CASSARRGQTEAFF
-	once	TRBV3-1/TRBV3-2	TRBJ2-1	TGTGCCAGCAGCCAGAGGGAAGTAGGGAATGAGCAGTTCTTC	CASSQREVGNEQFF
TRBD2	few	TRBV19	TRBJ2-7	TGTGCCAGTAGTGCCCTTGGGTTAGCTAGCGGGAGTTCCGAGCAGTACTTC	CASSALGLASGSSEQYF
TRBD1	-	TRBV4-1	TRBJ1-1	TGCGCCAGCAGCCAAAGACAGGGGGCGGCCACTGAAGCTTTCTTT	CASSQRQGAATEAFF
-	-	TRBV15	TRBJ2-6	TGTGCCACCAGCCCCCGTCTCGGCTCTGGGGCCAACGTCCTGACTTTC	CATSPRLGSGANVLTF
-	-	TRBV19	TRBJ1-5	TGTGCCAGTAGTATGGTGGCAGGGAACCAGCCCCAGCATTTT	CASSMVAGNQPQHF
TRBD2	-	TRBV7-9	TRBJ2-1	TGTGCCAGCAGCTTCCTGACTAGCGGGAACAATGAGCAGTTCTTC	CASSFLTSGNNEQFF
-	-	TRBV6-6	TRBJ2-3	TGTGCCAGCTTCCGGTCGAGCACAGATACGCAGTATTTT	CASFRSSTDTQYF
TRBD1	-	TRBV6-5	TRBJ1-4	TGTGCCAGCAGTCCAGCAGGGGGTACTAATGAAAAACTGTTTTTT	CASSPAGGTNEKLFF
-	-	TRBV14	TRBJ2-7	TGTGCCAGCAGCCAAGCTCCGGGACTTGCTTACGAGCAGTACTTC	CASSQAPGLAYEQYF
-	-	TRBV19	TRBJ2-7	TGTGCCACTCCCGGGTGGGAGCAGTACTTC	CATPGWEQYF
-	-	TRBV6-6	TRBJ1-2	TGTGCCAGCCGTGGGGGCCCCCAAACTGACTATGGCTACACCTTC	CASRGGPQTDYGYTF